These T cell receptor beta chains were read from a single sample in a study of blood T cell repertoires in COVID-19. Assay: immunoSEQ multiplex PCR; the TCRdb copy retains only in-frame clones and omits some. Of 40,000 or so clones in the sample, 65% to 90% were seen once. Sample: peripheral blood. These receptors came from a man aged 40-50 years with active COVID-19. The CDR3 runs from the conserved cysteine through the conserved F or W. A D gene is named only where the DNA matches it firmly. Size is omitted from some rows. Given values are once, few, many or a class for expanded clones.

- TRBJ2-1 - 13 TRBV6-2/TRBV6-3 TGTGCCAGCAGTTACCCTTTAGCTGCGGAGCAGTTCTTC CASSYPLAAEQFF
once TRBJ1-2 TRBD1 18 TRBV7-9 TGTGCCAGCAGCTCCTATACCGGGACAGGGGGCGTTTATTACGGCTACACCTTC CASSSYTGTGGVYYGYTF
- TRBJ1-4 - 15 TRBV5-6 TGTGCCAGCAGCTTGTATCAGGGCGGTGGTGAAAAACTGTTTTTT CASSLYQGGGEKLFF
- TRBJ2-2 TRBD2 16 TRBV10-2 TGCGCCAGCAGTCTAACTAGCGGGAGGTACACCGGGGAGCTGTTTTTT CASSLTSGRYTGELFF
- TRBJ2-7 TRBD1 14 TRBV27 TGTGCCAGCAGTTCCCGGGGGACAGGGGGCGAGCAGTACTTC CASSSRGTGGEQYF
- TRBJ1-3 TRBD1 14 TRBV6-5 TGTGCCAGCAGTCCGACAGGGAGATGGAACACCATATATTTT CASSPTGRWNTIYF
- TRBJ2-7 TRBD1 15 TRBV27 TGTGCCAGCAGCCTGACCGGGACAGGTAACTACGAGCAGTACTTC CASSLTGTGNYEQYF
- TRBJ2-5 - 14 TRBV3-1/TRBV3-2 TGTGCCAGCAGCCTATACAGGAAACAAGAGACCCAGTACTTC CASSLYRKQETQYF
- TRBJ2-1 - 11 TRBV24-1 TGTGCCACCAGTTGGCGGCATGAGCAGTTCTTC CATSWRHEQFF
- TRBJ2-1 - 17 TRBV4-1 TGCGCCAGCAGCCCGCCTCGATTTAGCGGCCTTGGGGATGAGCAGTTCTTC CASSPPRFSGLGDEQFF
once TRBJ2-7 TRBD2 15 TRBV6-5 TGTGCCAGCAGTTACGGGACTAGCGGACCAGGGGAGCAGTACTTC CASSYGTSGPGEQYF
- TRBJ2-3 - 13 TRBV6-4 TGTACCAGCAGTGAAGGGGGCACAGATACGCAGTATTTT CTSSEGGTDTQYF
- TRBJ1-2 TRBD1 17 TRBV5-4 TGTGCCAGCAGCATGGGACAGGGGGCGGGGATAAACTATGGCTACACCTTC CASSMGQGAGINYGYTF
- TRBJ1-4 - 14 TRBV5-4 TGTGCCAGCAGCTTAAGACAGGATAATGAAAAACTGTTTTTT CASSLRQDNEKLFF
- TRBJ2-1 - 15 TRBV5-1 TGCGCCAGCAGCTTGGAAATGGGGGGGCGCCGTGAGCAGTTCTTC CASSLEMGGRREQFF
- TRBJ1-1 - 15 TRBV5-1 TGCGCCAGCAGCCCGGCGGGGGGTTTGGGTCCTGAAGCTTTCTTT CASSPAGGLGPEAFF
- TRBJ1-2 TRBD1 14 TRBV28 TGTGCCAGCAGGTCGGGACAGGGTACCTATGGCTACACCTTC CASRSGQGTYGYTF
- TRBJ2-5 TRBD1 15 TRBV7-3 TGTGCCAGCAGCTTACGCGACAGGGGGCTGGAGACCCAGTACTTC CASSLRDRGLETQYF
- TRBJ2-7 - 11 TRBV7-8 TGTGCCAGCAGCCAGCGCTACGAGCAGTACTTC CASSQRYEQYF
- TRBJ1-2 TRBD1 14 TRBV7-8 TGTGCCAGCAGCGGCCGGGGGACAGGGAATGGCTACACCTTC CASSGRGTGNGYTF
- TRBJ2-5 - 15 TRBV6-5 TGTGCCAGCAGTTACTTTTTCACAGGGTCGGAGACCCAGTACTTC CASSYFFTGSETQYF
- TRBJ1-2 - 15 TRBV15 TGTGCCACCAGCAGAGATTCGGTAGGGGCGCGTGGCTACACCTTC CATSRDSVGARGYTF
- TRBJ1-2 - 14 TRBV18 TGTGCCAGCTCACCGGGTCGCAGGGAGGCCGGCTACACCTTC CASSPGRREAGYTF
- TRBJ1-2 - 15 TRBV6-1 TGTGCCAGCAGTGAAGCGTGGTCGACACATAATGGCTACACCTTC CASSEAWSTHNGYTF
- TRBJ2-5 - 15 TRBV6-5 TGTGCCAGCAGTTACCAGTCCGGGGGATCGGAGACCCAGTACTTC CASSYQSGGSETQYF
- TRBJ1-4 - 13 TRBV30 TGTGCCTGGAGGGCCAGGGGTAATGAAAAACTGTTTTTT CAWRARGNEKLFF
- TRBJ1-5 - 12 TRBV10-3 TGTGCCATCAGTGACCGGAATCAGCCCCAGCATTTT CAISDRNQPQHF
- TRBJ2-5 TRBD1 14 TRBV24-1 TGTGCCACCAGTGACGACAGGGGGCCGGTGACCCAGTACTTC CATSDDRGPVTQYF
- TRBJ2-7 TRBD2 16 TRBV9 TGTGCCAGCAGCGTAGAGGGACTAGCGGGAACCTACGAGCAGTACTTC CASSVEGLAGTYEQYF
- TRBJ1-1 - 13 TRBV7-8 TGTGCCAGCAGCCATACAGGGCCCACTGAAGCTTTCTTT CASSHTGPTEAFF
- TRBJ2-2 - 14 TRBV11-3 TGTGCCAGCAGCTTGAAGCCGAACACCGGGGAGCTGTTTTTT CASSLKPNTGELFF
- TRBJ2-7 - 16 TRBV5-1 TGCGCCAGCAGCTTGGGGGCGGGCGCGACAGGCTACGAGCAGTACTTC CASSLGAGATGYEQYF
- TRBJ2-3 - 14 TRBV29-1 TGCAGCGTTGGGACCAGGGGTGGCACAGATACGCAGTATTTT CSVGTRGGTDTQYF
- TRBJ2-3 - 13 TRBV6-4 TGTGCCAGCAGTGAGGGGGCCACAGATACGCAGTATTTT CASSEGATDTQYF
- TRBJ1-1 TRBD1 14 TRBV6-5 TGTGCCAGCAGCCGCGGACAGGTATCCCCTGAAGCTTTCTTT CASSRGQVSPEAFF
- TRBJ1-1 TRBD1 14 TRBV7-9 TGTGCCAGCAGCTTGGGTGGGACAGCCCGTGAAGCTTTCTTT CASSLGGTAREAFF
- TRBJ2-3 - 14 TRBV19 TGTGCCAGTACCCCGACGGGGAGCACAGATACGCAGTATTTT CASTPTGSTDTQYF
- TRBJ1-2 - 13 TRBV4-1 TGCGCCAGCAGCCCCCAGGGGAAAGATGGCTACACCTTC CASSPQGKDGYTF
- TRBJ1-2 - 14 TRBV6-1 TGTGCCAGCAGTGACCCGTCGGCGGCGGATGGCTACACCTTC CASSDPSAADGYTF
- TRBJ2-1 TRBD2 14 TRBV30 TGTGCCTGGAATCAGGATAGCGGGTACAATGAGCAGTTCTTC CAWNQDSGYNEQFF
- TRBJ2-5 TRBD1 16 TRBV27 TGTGCCAGCAGTCCCCTCGTGGACAGGGCGGAAGAGACCCAGTACTTC CASSPLVDRAEETQYF
- TRBJ2-7 TRBD1 14 TRBV6-5 TGTGCCAGCAGTTACGGGACAGGGATCGACGAGCAGTACTTC CASSYGTGIDEQYF
- TRBJ2-3 - 14 TRBV6-4 TGTGCCAGCAGTGAATCACAAAGCACAGATACGCAGTATTTT CASSESQSTDTQYF
few TRBJ1-6 TRBD1 19 TRBV27 TGTGCCAGCAGTTTGCGATCTCCCGGGACAGGGAATCGGGATTCACCCCTCCACTTT CASSLRSPGTGNRDSPLHF
few TRBJ2-1 TRBD2 16 TRBV10-1 TGCGCCAGCAGCCCCCAGGAACTAGCGGTCTACAATGAGCAGTTCTTC CASSPQELAVYNEQFF
- TRBJ2-3 TRBD2 17 TRBV5-1 TGCGCCAGCAGCGAGGGACTAGCGGGTGCTAGCACAGATACGCAGTATTTT CASSEGLAGASTDTQYF
- TRBJ1-5 - 15 TRBV28 TGTGCCAGCAGCCCTATCAGGGGTGGCAATCAGCCCCAGCATTTT CASSPIRGGNQPQHF
- TRBJ2-1 TRBD2 15 TRBV11-2 TGTGCCAGCAGCATGACTAGCGGGAGCTTTAATGAGCAGTTCTTC CASSMTSGSFNEQFF
- TRBJ1-5 - 16 TRBV18 TGTGCCAGCTCACCCCCCCGGACAGATGGCAATCAGCCCCAGCATTTT CASSPPRTDGNQPQHF
- TRBJ2-5 TRBD1 18 TRBV3-1/TRBV3-2 TGTGCCAGCAGCCAAGCCCACCGGGGAAGGACAGGGATGGAGACCCAGTACTTC CASSQAHRGRTGMETQYF
- TRBJ2-2 - 13 TRBV29-1 TGCAGCTTCCTCACAGGGAACACCGGGGAGCTGTTTTTT CSFLTGNTGELFF
- TRBJ2-1 - 13 TRBV3-1/TRBV3-2 TGTGCCAGCAGCCACCGGACATACGATGAGCAGTTCTTC CASSHRTYDEQFF
few TRBJ2-3 - 13 TRBV7-9 TGTGCCAGCAACCCCGGGAGCACGGATACGCAGTATTTT CASNPGSTDTQYF